This T cell receptor beta chain stems from a study of shared clonotypes between healthy human individuals. The germline V gene has CDR1 SGHNT and CDR2 YYREEE (reference sequence). CDR3 length: 14 residues. The junction had 4 bases not matched to a gene; V was cut back by 2 bases and J by 3 bases. Measured with immunoSEQ multiplex PCR; TCRdb has only the in-frame clones, and not every one. The table lists some 2.4 million clones, roughly 93% of them singletons. The rearrangement links TRBV5-4 to TRBJ2-7, with TRBD2 matching over 8 bases. This receptor was obtained from a man aged 18 to 29 in good health. Some clones in this sample may be carry-over from other donors' samples. Source material: naive CD4+ T cells from PBMCs. Subset of the sample: CD45RA+ positively selected. In DNA form, the CDR3 reads TGTGCCAGCAGCTTTGCGGGAGGCCTCTACGAGCAGTACTTC. Translation: CASSFAGGLYEQYF.